Each of the 26 T cell receptor beta chains below was sequenced from the same sample in a study of blood T cells in healthy people across ages (dated by TCRdb to about 2015). The method was 5' RACE. Sequencing used an Illumina HiSeq 2500. A second 7 to 11 cycle PCR used a sample-barcoded 5' primer and a J-beta primer mix. TCRdb cleaned the public reads at Q25 with fastp, built clones with MiXCR and kept in-frame beta chains. Every entry covers one CDR3 protein and lists the most common genes and DNA from its rows. A total of more than 750,000 distinct CDR3 sequences appear in this sample, under 35% of them only once. About a tenth of the sample is taken by the ten largest. The same sample was also studied in work on T cells of mothers and their children.

Sample: blood. All receptors come from a woman in her 40s in good health.

The table lists this clonotype with many counts. The V and J genes are TRBV28 and TRBJ2-1; D unclear. The CDR3 consists of 11 residues. With 7 bases removed from V and 4 bases from J, the gap between germline ends came to 5 bases. Per germline, CDR1 MDHEN and CDR2 SYDVKM. CDR3 protein: CASNGYNEQFF. The CDR3 nucleotides read TGTGCCAGCAACGGTTACAATGAGCAGTTCTTC. The whole variable domain, filled in from reference TRBV28 and TRBJ2-1, reads DVKVTQSSRYLVKRTGEKVFLECVQDMDHENMFWYRQDPGLGLRLIYFSYDVKMKEKGDIPEGYSVSREKKERFSLILESASTNQTSMYLCASNGYNEQFFGPGTRLTVL.

This clonotype came up many times. The chain combines TRBV5-1 with TRBJ2-7, with D possibly being TRBD2 (6 bases). The CDR3 sequence is 15 residues long. Trimming removed 4 bases from V and 3 bases from J, with 17 bases in between. Germline-derived CDR1 and CDR2 are SGHRS and YFSETQ. In DNA, the CDR3 is TGCGCCAGCAGCCACTACGGACGGGGGAACTACGAGCAGTACTTC. This codes for CASSHYGRGNYEQYF.

The chain couples TRBV6-2 or TRBV6-3 to TRBJ1-2; TRBD1 agrees at 12 bases. There are 16 residues in the CDR3. Unmatched junction bases numbered 7, after V lost 0 bases and J lost 8 bases. Germline-derived CDR1 and CDR2 are MNHEY and SVGEGT. Here the CDR3 reads CASSYSSGTGGRGYTF. DNA of the CDR3: TGTGCCAGCAGTTACTCCTCCGGGACAGGGGGCCGGGGCTACACCTTC.

The V call is TRBV29-1, the J call TRBJ2-5; TRBD1 agrees at 7 bases. This CDR3 comprises 13 residues. CDR1 SQVTM and CDR2 ANQGSEA come from the germline V gene. J lost 1 base, V lost 6 bases, and 5 bases had no gene match. In DNA form, the CDR3 reads TGCAGCGTGTACGGACAGGCCCAAGAGACCCAGTACTTC. Protein product: CSVYGQAQETQYF.

This clonotype was found a few times. CDR3 bases: TGCAGCGGTGTCGGGCGCGACGGGGAGACCCAGTACTTC. Its protein product is CSGVGRDGETQYF. The rearrangement uses TRBV29-1 and TRBJ2-5; D unresolved. V lost 7 bases, J lost 5 bases, and 17 bases lay in between. Germline CDR1 and CDR2: SQVTM and ANQGSEA. The CDR3 covers 13 residues. Using reference TRBV29-1 and TRBJ2-5 for the parts outside the CDR3, the full variable domain is SAVISQKPSRDICQRGTSLTIQCQVDSQVTMMFWYRQQPGQSLTLIATANQGSEATYESGFVIDKFPISRPNLTFSTLTVSNMSPEDSSIYLCSGVGRDGETQYFGPGTRLLVL.

V gene TRBV14 combines with J gene TRBJ2-7; D is unclear. Deletions cut 3 bases from V and 0 bases from J, with 3 bases between. This CDR3 spans 12 amino acids. Germline V gene data show CDR1 as SGHDN and CDR2 as FVKESK. The CDR3 sequence is CASSQFSYEQYF. CDR3 coding DNA: TGTGCCAGCAGCCAGTTCTCCTACGAGCAGTACTTC.

This clonotype was seen many times. V and J are TRBV12-3 or TRBV12-4 and TRBJ2-5; TRBD1 aligns across 8 bases. V shed 1 base, J shed 5 bases, and the junction held 9 bases outside the gene matches. The CDR3 length is 16 residues. The CDR3 loop reads CASSLGDRHYEETQYF. The CDR3 DNA reads as TGTGCCAGCAGTTTAGGGGACAGGCACTATGAGGAGACCCAGTACTTC.

This clonotype has a count of ten or more. The genes are TRBV20-1 and TRBJ2-6; D not certain. The CDR3 is 14 amino acids. Trimming pared 7 bases from V and 0 bases from J, leaving 10 bases between. Germline V gene data show CDR1 as DFQATT and CDR2 as SNEGSKA (reference sequence). The CDR3 is CSVPASSGANVLTF. As DNA, the CDR3 is TGCAGTGTCCCGGCCAGCTCTGGGGCCAACGTCCTGACTTTC.

The CDR3 is CASSAPPLNTEAFF. In nucleotides, the CDR3 is TGTGCCAGCAGTGCCCCCCCGCTGAACACTGAAGCTTTCTTT. This chain connects TRBV28 to TRBJ1-1; no definite D call. V was shortened by 5 bases and J by 0 bases, with 10 bases between the two germline ends. This CDR3 contains 14 residues. CDR1 and CDR2 (germline): MDHEN, SYDVKM.

In this sample, this clonotype turned up many times. The junction departs from the called germline gene at one end, perhaps through a read error. The rearrangement joins TRBV6-6 to TRBJ1-1; a weak D match, TRBD1 (5 bases). CDR1 is MNHNY, CDR2 SVGAGI, per germline (reference sequence). The CDR3 has 12 residues. CDR3 sequence reads: CTSRGRGTEAFF. In nucleotides, the CDR3 is TGTACCAGCAGAGGGAGGGGCACTGAAGCTTTCTTT.

There are many counts of this clonotype. The chain combines TRBV20-1 with TRBJ2-7; 10 positions agree with TRBD2. Germline CDR1 DFQATT, CDR2 SNEGSKA (reference sequence). This CDR3 is 17 amino acids long. V lost 4 bases to trimming and J lost 4 bases; unmatched junction nucleotides: 16. The CDR3 spells CSAKGAFGLAETYEQYF. The CDR3 coding sequence is TGCAGTGCTAAGGGGGCCTTCGGACTAGCGGAAACATACGAGCAGTACTTC.

In this sample, this clonotype turned up a few times. A much larger clone is a single base away; this may be a read error. The chain couples TRBV7-9 to TRBJ1-1; the D is unclear. The germline V gene encodes CDR1 SEHNR and CDR2 FQNEAQ (reference sequence). V lost 1 base and J 1 base, leaving 4 bases between the germline ends. The CDR3 has 13 amino acids. The CDR3 nucleotides read TGTGCCAGCAGCTTAGACGAGAACACTGAAGCTTTCTTT. It codes for CASSLDENTEAFF.

The chain has TRBV28 and TRBJ1-1; 8 bases agree with TRBD1. The germline CDR1 and CDR2 sequences are MDHEN and SYDVKM. After removal of 8 bases from V and 3 bases from J, the junction contained 8 bases not matched to a gene. The CDR3 runs 14 residues. The CDR3 is CASPDRVSHTEAFF. In nucleotides, the CDR3 is TGTGCCAGCCCGGACAGGGTGTCTCACACTGAAGCTTTCTTT.

About this clonotype itself: This may arise from a read error, as a much more abundant clone is one base away. This rearrangement joins TRBV7-9 to TRBJ2-1; no definite D call. The V gene lost 2 bases and the J gene lost 8 bases, with 10 bases spanning the gap. The germline V gene has CDR1 SEHNR and CDR2 FQNEAQ (reference sequence). The length of the CDR3 is 13 residues. The chain's CDR3 is CASSLRRYDEQFF. The CDR3 DNA is TGTGCCAGCAGCTTAAGACGATACGATGAGCAGTTCTTC. The full variable domain, rest sourced from reference TRBV7-9 and TRBJ2-1, is DTGVSQNPRHKITKRGQNVTFRCDPISEHNRLYWYRQTLGQGPEFLTYFQNEAQLEKSRLLSDRFSAERPKGSFSTLEIQRTEQGDSAMYLCASSLRRYDEQFFGPGTRLTVL.

V is TRBV14 and J is TRBJ2-3; 7 positions match TRBD2. The J segment lost 6 bases and the V segment lost 3 bases, leaving 12 bases of the junction unmatched. The germline V gene encodes CDR1 SGHDN and CDR2 FVKESK. The CDR3 spans 16 residues. The CDR3 coding sequence is TGTGCCAGCAGCCACGGCGGGACTAACAGACCGGATACGCAGTATTTT. Translation gives CASSHGGTNRPDTQYF.

The rearrangement joins TRBV10-3 to TRBJ1-1; TRBD1 aligns across 7 bases. V shed 7 bases, J shed 2 bases, and the junction held 10 bases outside the gene matches. The CDR3 contains 15 residues. Germline CDR1 reads ENHRY; CDR2 reads SYGVKD. The CDR3 spells CAITQGVEGNTEAFF. The CDR3 DNA follows: TGTGCCATCACCCAGGGGGTTGAGGGCAACACTGAAGCTTTCTTT.

A note on this clonotype: A single base separates this from a much larger clone, so it may be a read error. The rearrangement links TRBV12-3 or TRBV12-4 to TRBJ2-7; a weak D match, TRBD2 (6 bases). This CDR3 is 12 amino acids long. CDR3 nucleotides: TGTGCCAGCAGGCGTGAGGACTACGAGCAGCACTTC. Residues: CASRREDYEQHF.

The V call is TRBV7-2, the J call TRBJ2-5; 9 bases agree with TRBD1. Germline trimming cut 1 base from V and 11 bases from J; bases unmatched to any gene: 17. The CDR3 spans 17 residues. Germline CDR1 SGHTA, CDR2 FQGNSA. The CDR3: CASSLGGTGSVLYKQYF. CDR3 coding DNA: TGTGCCAGCAGCTTAGGGGGGACAGGGTCGGTTTTGTACAAGCAGTACTTC.

The rearrangement links TRBV18 to TRBJ2-7; TRBD1 aligns across 8 bases. V dropped 3 bases and J dropped 3; count of bases not matched to a gene: 7. The germline gives CDR1 KGHSH, CDR2 LQKENI. This CDR3 is built from 15 residues. The CDR3 DNA reads as TGTGCCAGCTCACCGATGGGACAGGTCGACTACGAGCAGTACTTC. Amino acids: CASSPMGQVDYEQYF.

The rearrangement joins TRBV5-1 to TRBJ1-1; possible D gene TRBD1, 5 bases. V was pared by 4 bases and J by 2 bases, with 18 bases between. The CDR3 length is 16 residues. The germline gives CDR1 SGHRS, CDR2 YFSETQ. In nucleotides, the CDR3 is TGCGCCAGCAGCCCGGGGGAGGGTGGTCGAAACACTGAAGCTTTCTTT. Translation: CASSPGEGGRNTEAFF.

CDR3 residues: CSARFAGGNQPQHF. The DNA for the CDR3 is TGCAGTGCTAGATTCGCCGGTGGCAATCAGCCCCAGCATTTT. The V and J genes are TRBV20-1 and TRBJ1-5; unclear D gene. The CDR3 loop spans 14 amino acids. Germline V gene sequence: CDR1 DFQATT, CDR2 SNEGSKA (reference sequence). Trimming removed 2 bases at V and 2 bases at J, with 10 bases between.

This clonotype was seen at least ten times. The V call is TRBV12-3 or TRBV12-4, the J call TRBJ2-3; TRBD2 matches 12 bases. Unmatched junction bases numbered 3, after V lost 5 bases and J lost 0 bases. The CDR3 covers 16 residues. For the CDR3, the DNA is TGTGCCAGCAGTGGTCTAGCGGGGGGGAGCACAGATACGCAGTATTTT. Protein product: CASSGLAGGSTDTQYF.

Note on this clonotype: This may arise from a read error, as a much more abundant clone is one base away. This chain joins TRBV20-1 and TRBJ1-2, with D perhaps matching TRBD1 (5 bases). The CDR3 loop spans 12 amino acids. The germline V gene has CDR1 DFQATT and CDR2 SNEGSKA (reference sequence). V was cut by 7 bases and J by 7 bases, with 16 bases left in between. DNA of the CDR3: TGCAGTGTGGCCAATCAGGGAAGTGGCTACACCTTC. It codes for CSVANQGSGYTF.

A single count supports this clonotype. A much larger clone differs by one base, so this may be a read error. V is TRBV4-1 and J is TRBJ1-2; a possible D gene is TRBD1 (5 bases). The CDR3 runs 14 residues. Germline CDR1 and CDR2: MGHRA and YSYEKL. CDR3 protein: CTSSQGSSRDGYTF. The DNA of the CDR3 is TGCACCAGCAGCCAAGGGAGTTCTCGGGACGGCTACACCTTC.

The chain carries TRBV7-2 and TRBJ2-7, with D unresolved. CDR3 size: 14 residues. Germline V gene sequence: CDR1 SGHTA, CDR2 FQGNSA. V lost 7 bases and J lost 0, with 13 bases in between. CDR3 loop: CASKPDWSSYEQYF. CDR3 bases: TGTGCCAGCAAACCCGACTGGAGCTCCTACGAGCAGTACTTC.

The table lists this clonotype with a few counts. This chain links TRBV5-1 with TRBJ2-7; 9 bases are a match to TRBD1. The V segment lost 4 bases and the J segment 6 bases; nucleotides outside the gene matches: 8. Germline loops: CDR1 SGHRS, CDR2 YFSETQ. This CDR3 has 14 residues. CDR3 in amino acids: CASSLGGQGSEQYF. The CDR3 DNA reads TGCGCCAGCAGCCTGGGGGGACAGGGCTCCGAGCAGTACTTC.